This T cell receptor (beta chain) was found in a study of PD-1 blockade in mismatch repair-deficient tumors. Overall study: Patients had around twelve mismatch repair-deficient cancer types, all previously treated and progressing. Overall study findings and caveats: Rapid post-treatment expansion, then contraction, generally preceding radiologic response, marked tumor-resident clones.

Losses at the gene ends were 0 bases for V and 6 bases for J; bases not matched to a gene: 7. The CDR3 contains 17 residues. The V gene's germline CDR1 is MNHNS and CDR2 SASEGT. The TCR-sequenced patients were a few responders to pembrolizumab. Method: immunoSEQ multiplex PCR; TCRdb's copy keeps in-frame clones and lacks some. The sample has about 34,000 clones; less than 90% are singletons. This clone was counted only a few times. Antigen specificity is unknown. The specimen was PBMCs, collected around 6 weeks after starting pembrolizumab. The chain carries TRBV6-1 and TRBJ2-7; TRBD2 matches 14 bases. The source of this sequence is an adult with mismatch repair-deficient cancer. The CDR3 DNA follows: TGTGCCAGCAGTGAAGCGCTGGGACTAGCGGGAGTCCGCGAGCAGTACTTC. Translating gives CASSEALGLAGVREQYF.